The T cell receptor (beta chain) under discussion was sequenced for a study of shared clonotypes between healthy human individuals. Study background: CD4 naive cells filled three plates per donor, CD4 memory three, CD8 naive two and CD8 memory one. Regarding the study as a whole: A small donor pool kept down the genetic and exposure-history diversity that was represented. Shared clonotypes across all four donors exceeded non-shared ones in generation probability.

CD45RO-negative cells were positively selected for CCR7, leaving out terminally differentiated effector memory CD45RA+ cells. Concerning this clone itself: Its cognate antigen is unknown.

It was about 210 ng DNA, about 30,000 T cell genomes, that sorted-subset replicate PCRs used. Only in-frame clones appear in the TCRdb table, and some are missing; sequencing was by immunoSEQ multiplex PCR. The sample contains roughly 2 million clones, about 95% of which appear only once. This clonotype was sampled from a man aged 18 to 30 in good health. The sequenced sample consisted of naive CD8+ T cells sorted from blood.

The CDR3 spells CASSQSAGGVAFF. The CDR3, as DNA: TGTGCCAGCAGCCAATCGGCAGGGGGCGTAGCTTTCTTT. The gene calls are TRBV16 and TRBJ1-1; 8 nucleotides line up with TRBD1. V shed 0 bases and J 10 bases; nucleotides not matched to a gene: 4. Germline V gives CDR1 KGHSY, CDR2 FQNENV. CDR3 length: 13 residues.